Below are 31 T cell receptor beta chains sequenced from a single sample in a study of shared clonotypes between healthy human individuals. The assay was immunoSEQ multiplex PCR, and TCRdb's table has in-frame clones only and misses some. The sample shows about 2 million clones, roughly 95% of them seen only once. Naive CD8 populations comprised CD45RO-negative cells positively selected for CCR7, excluding terminally differentiated effector memory CD45RA+ cells. Sequencing was done on a sample of naive CD8+ T cells sorted from blood. All receptors derive from a man aged 18 to 30 in good health.

The table lists this clone with a few counts. The same CDR3 arises from other DNA sequences in this sample as well. The J gene is TRBJ2-5, the V gene TRBV4-1; the D gene is possibly TRBD2 (6 bases). The V gene lost 1 base and the J gene lost 2 bases, with 8 bases spanning the gap. The germline V gene has CDR1 MGHRA and CDR2 YSYEKL. This CDR3 comprises 14 residues. Here the CDR3 reads CASSQAGGQETQYF. The CDR3 DNA is TGCGCCAGCAGCCAAGCCGGGGGACAAGAGACCCAGTACTTC.

The V and J genes are TRBV27 and TRBJ1-3; D ambiguous. Germline V gives CDR1 MNHEY, CDR2 SMNVEV (reference sequence). This CDR3 region has 16 residues. The V end lost 8 bases, the J end lost 0 bases, and 17 bases lay between the germline ends. This chain's CDR3 is CASADIYGLSGNTIYF. CDR3 nucleotides: TGTGCCAGCGCCGACATTTACGGCCTCTCTGGAAACACCATATATTTT.

The chain uses TRBV6-1 and TRBJ2-7; TRBD2 is a possible D gene (5 bases). V lost 7 bases and J lost 0, with 16 bases in between. This CDR3 is built from 15 residues. Per germline, CDR1 MNHNS and CDR2 SASEGT. The CDR3 is CASTPEKRSSYEQYF. CDR3 nucleotides: TGTGCCAGCACCCCGGAAAAGCGGAGCTCCTACGAGCAGTACTTC.

DNA for the CDR3: TGTGCCAGCAGCTTATGGAACAGCGATTACGAGCAGTACTTC. Its translation: CASSLWNSDYEQYF. V usage is TRBV7-9 and J usage is TRBJ2-5; no clear D. The J call may be mistaken, given a closer DNA end match to TRBJ2-7. The germline V gene has CDR1 SEHNR and CDR2 FQNEAQ (reference sequence). This CDR3 comprises 14 residues.

This chain links TRBV28 with TRBJ1-1; 7 nucleotides align to TRBD1. The CDR3 loop spans 12 amino acids. Germline lookup yields CDR1 MDHEN and CDR2 SYDVKM. Losses at the gene ends were 6 bases for V and 9 bases for J; bases not matched to a gene: 7. The CDR3 protein is CASSIDRAKAFF. The DNA for the CDR3 is TGTGCCAGCAGCATTGACAGGGCGAAAGCTTTCTTT.

This chain joins TRBV2 and TRBJ1-2; 9 positions match TRBD1. Losses at the gene ends were 6 bases for V and 8 bases for J; bases not matched to a gene: 4. Germline loops: CDR1 SNHLY, CDR2 FYNNEI. The CDR3 sequence is 12 residues long. The CDR3 bases are TGTGCCAGCAGCCGGACAGGGGACGGCTACACCTTC. It codes for CASSRTGDGYTF.

Details on this clone: The sample contains more than one DNA sequence encoding this CDR3. J is TRBJ2-7 and V is TRBV9; 8 positions match TRBD2. Trimming at V came to 0 bases and at J to 0 bases, leaving 2 bases not matched to a gene. Germline V gene data show CDR1 as SGDLS and CDR2 as YYNGEE. The CDR3 spans 15 residues. This CDR3 reads CASSVGGTSSYEQYF. CDR3 coding DNA: TGTGCCAGCAGCGTAGGCGGGACTAGCTCCTACGAGCAGTACTTC. Filled out from reference TRBV9 and TRBJ2-7, the complete variable domain reads DSGVTQTPKHLITATGQRVTLRCSPRSGDLSVYWYQQSLDQGLQFLIQYYNGEERAKGNILERFSAQQFPDLHSELNLSSLELGDSALYFCASSVGGTSSYEQYFGPGTRLTVT.

CDR3 sequence: CASSSPAGSDHNEQFF. The CDR3 region has the DNA TGCGCCAGCAGCTCGCCGGCGGGCAGCGACCACAATGAGCAGTTCTTC. The chain has TRBV5-1 and TRBJ2-1, with D perhaps matching TRBD2 (5 bases). Germline loops: CDR1 SGHRS, CDR2 YFSETQ. V dropped 3 bases and J dropped 5 bases, with 18 bases sitting between them. This CDR3 comprises 16 residues.

CDR3 in amino acids: CASSKLREPLHF. The CDR3, as DNA: TGTGCCAGCAGCAAACTCCGCGAACCCCTCCACTTT. The chain uses TRBV7-9 and TRBJ1-6; unclear D gene. Between the trimmed V and J ends, which lost 5 bases and 12 bases, there was a span of 11 bases. Per germline, CDR1 SEHNR and CDR2 FQNEAQ (reference sequence). This CDR3 contains 12 residues.

J is TRBJ2-2 and V is TRBV28, with 8 positions matching TRBD1. CDR1 MDHEN and CDR2 SYDVKM come from the germline V gene. The V and J ends lost 8 bases and 2 bases, in that order; junction bases with no gene match: 4. The CDR3 is 14 residues long. CDR3 protein: CASSTGGNTGELFF. CDR3 in DNA: TGTGCCAGCTCCACAGGGGGAAACACCGGGGAGCTGTTTTTT.

Only one count was recorded for this clone. The rearrangement uses TRBV9 and TRBJ2-2; D perhaps matches TRBD2 (6 bases). CDR1 and CDR2 (germline): SGDLS, YYNGEE. This CDR3 contains 14 residues. V was cut by 4 bases and J by 7 bases, with 14 bases left in between. The CDR3 protein is CASSSEGIDGELFF. The CDR3 bases are TGTGCCAGCAGCTCGGAGGGAATTGACGGGGAGCTGTTTTTT.

CDR3 in DNA: TGTGCCAGCAGCTTTGGACTAGCGGGAGGAACCGGGGAGCTGTTTTTT. Translated: CASSFGLAGGTGELFF. The rearrangement links TRBV7-6 to TRBJ2-2, with 14 bases identical to TRBD2. The germline gives CDR1 SGHVS, CDR2 FNYEAQ. The junction had 2 bases not matched to a gene; V was cut back by 3 bases and J by 5 bases. The CDR3 extends over 16 amino acids.

The chain joins TRBV13 to TRBJ2-1; 12 nucleotides agree with TRBD1. The junction had 7 bases not matched to a gene; V was cut back by 2 bases and J by 8 bases. This CDR3 is 16 amino acids long. Per the germline V gene, CDR1 is PRHDT and CDR2 is FYEKMQ (reference sequence). CDR3 bases: TGTGCCAGCAGCTTACGGGACAGGGGGCTTGGCTATGAGCAGTTCTTC. Protein: CASSLRDRGLGYEQFF.

J is TRBJ2-1 and V is TRBV29-1, with no clear D. Trimming took off 2 bases at V and 6 bases at J, with 8 bases between the two ends. CDR3 length: 12 amino acids. The germline V gene has CDR1 SQVTM and CDR2 ANQGSEA. This CDR3 is CSVEMQTNEQFF. As DNA, the CDR3 is TGCAGCGTTGAAATGCAAACCAATGAGCAGTTCTTC.

The chain couples TRBV27 to TRBJ2-3, with TRBD2 matching over 14 bases. With V trimmed by 3 bases and J by 5 bases, 7 bases remained unmatched. This CDR3 is 17 amino acids long. Germline V CDR1 and CDR2: MNHEY, SMNVEV (reference sequence). This chain's CDR3 is CASSLSGLAGEEDTQYF. DNA of the CDR3: TGTGCCAGCAGTTTGTCGGGACTAGCGGGAGAGGAAGATACGCAGTATTTT.

Details on this clone: Other DNA variants within this sample encode the same CDR3. V is TRBV4-1 and J is TRBJ2-3; D gene ambiguous. The CDR3 totals 14 residues. The V gene lost 1 base and the J gene lost 0 bases, with 5 bases spanning the gap. CDR1 and CDR2 (germline): MGHRA, YSYEKL. The CDR3 reads CASSQVASTDTQYF. CDR3 DNA sequence: TGCGCCAGCAGCCAAGTGGCCAGCACAGATACGCAGTATTTT.

This clone was counted once. V and J are TRBV4-1 and TRBJ2-7; D perhaps matches TRBD1 (5 bases). Germline V CDR1 and CDR2: MGHRA, YSYEKL. This CDR3 has 15 amino acids. V lost 0 bases to trimming and J lost 4 bases, with 13 bases between them. The CDR3 nucleotides read TGCGCCAGCAGCCAAGAAAAGACAGACCCTTACGAGCAGTACTTC. It yields the protein CASSQEKTDPYEQYF.

The rearrangement links TRBV4-1 to TRBJ2-7, with D hard to call. Trimming took 4 bases from V and 2 from J, leaving 12 bases between them. The CDR3 runs 14 residues. Germline values: CDR1 MGHRA, CDR2 YSYEKL. CDR3 DNA: TGCGCCAGCAGCCCTCTTTCGGGTCCCTACGAGCAGTACTTC. Translation: CASSPLSGPYEQYF.

The genes are TRBV18 and TRBJ2-5; D unresolved. Germline values: CDR1 KGHSH, CDR2 LQKENI. Trimming took off 1 base at V and 2 bases at J, with 11 bases between the two ends. The CDR3 has 15 residues. Here the CDR3 reads CASSPLTERQETQYF. CDR3 DNA sequence: TGTGCCAGCTCACCACTAACGGAACGTCAAGAGACCCAGTACTTC.

The chain employs TRBV19 and TRBJ2-3; D is uncertain. V gave up 3 bases and J gave up 5 bases, with 15 bases separating them. Germline V CDR1 and CDR2: LNHDA, SQIVND (reference sequence). This CDR3 spans 15 amino acids. As DNA, the CDR3 is TGTGCCAGTAGTATCGTAGGCACAAGTGGAGATACGCAGTATTTT. It yields the protein CASSIVGTSGDTQYF. Variable domain in full (rest from reference TRBV19 and TRBJ2-3): DGGITQSPKYLFRKEGQNVTLSCEQNLNHDAMYWYRQDPGQGLRLIYYSQIVNDFQKGDIAEGYSVSREKKESFPLTVTSAQKNPTAFYLCASSIVGTSGDTQYFGPGTRLTVL.

This clone was counted a single time. As DNA, the CDR3 is TGCGCCAGCAGCTTGGCAAGGGGTAATGGCTACACCTTC. It codes for CASSLARGNGYTF. The rearrangement links TRBV5-1 to TRBJ1-2, with D possibly matching TRBD1 (5 bases). CDR1 SGHRS and CDR2 YFSETQ come from the germline V gene. CDR3 length: 13 residues. Trimming removed 0 bases at V and 6 bases at J, with 9 bases between.

This chain joins TRBV7-9 and TRBJ2-7; unclear D gene. Trimming shortened V by 1 base and J by 2 bases, and 9 bases separated the two germline ends. Germline V gene lookup returns CDR1 SEHNR and CDR2 FQNEAQ (reference sequence). CDR3 length: 14 residues. CDR3 residues: CASSLVNLPYEQYF. CDR3 DNA: TGTGCCAGCAGCTTAGTAAACCTACCCTACGAGCAGTACTTC.

The V and J genes are TRBV4-3 and TRBJ2-3; 8 nucleotides match TRBD2. Germline V gives CDR1 LGHNA, CDR2 YSLEER. V lost 0 bases to trimming and J lost 6 bases; unmatched junction nucleotides: 8. The CDR3 is made up of 16 amino acids. CDR3 nucleotides: TGCGCCAGCAGCCAAGATCCGACTAGCGACCCCGATACGCAGTATTTT. Protein product: CASSQDPTSDPDTQYF.

V gene TRBV5-1 combines with J gene TRBJ2-1; 9 nucleotides line up with TRBD1. There are 16 residues in the CDR3. Germline CDR1 and CDR2: SGHRS and YFSETQ. The V segment lost 3 bases and the J segment 4 bases; nucleotides outside the gene matches: 8. CDR3 sequence (DNA): TGCGCCAGCAGCTACGGACAGGGGACACTTTACAATGAGCAGTTCTTC. It is translated as CASSYGQGTLYNEQFF.

V gene TRBV29-1 combines with J gene TRBJ1-2; D gene uncertain. CDR1 SQVTM and CDR2 ANQGSEA come from the germline V gene. CDR3 length equals 13 residues. V gave up 7 bases and J gave up 3 bases, with 15 bases separating them. The CDR3 protein is CSAHTDTDYGYTF. CDR3 DNA: TGCAGCGCTCATACTGACACCGACTATGGCTACACCTTC.

This sequence joins TRBV9 and TRBJ2-3; 9 bases are a match to TRBD2. CDR3 length: 13 residues. V lost 4 bases to trimming and J lost 4 bases; unmatched junction nucleotides: 1. The V gene's germline CDR1 is SGDLS and CDR2 YYNGEE. CDR3: CASSSSGADTQYF. CDR3 nucleotides: TGTGCCAGCAGCTCTAGCGGGGCAGATACGCAGTATTTT.

This chain uses TRBV19 with TRBJ2-5, with TRBD2 matching 8 bases. The V gene end was trimmed by 6 bases and the J gene end by 4 bases; junction bases not matched to a gene: 4. The CDR3 consists of 13 residues. The V gene's germline CDR1 is LNHDA and CDR2 SQIVND (reference sequence). The CDR3 loop is CASRIREGETQYF. The CDR3 DNA follows: TGTGCCAGTAGGATCCGGGAGGGAGAGACCCAGTACTTC.

This chain connects TRBV5-1 to TRBJ2-3, with TRBD2 matching over 10 bases. The germline gives CDR1 SGHRS, CDR2 YFSETQ. This CDR3 region has 14 residues. J lost 6 bases, V lost 8 bases, and 9 bases had no gene match. The CDR3, as DNA: TGCGCCAGTGGGTCCAGCGGGGGGGCCGATACGCAGTATTTT. Translated, it gives CASGSSGGADTQYF.

Only one count was recorded for this clone. This chain joins TRBV7-2 and TRBJ2-7; TRBD2 aligns across 10 bases. Per the germline V gene, CDR1 is SGHTA and CDR2 is FQGNSA. The CDR3 contains 15 residues. J gave up 6 bases and V 5 bases, and 10 bases lay outside the gene matches. CDR3 bases: TGTGCCAGCAGCGGAAGCGGGAGGGGAAGAGGCGAGCAGTACTTC. Translation gives CASSGSGRGRGEQYF.

The chain has TRBV2 and TRBJ2-7, with D possibly being TRBD1 or TRBD2 (5 bases each). The length of the CDR3 is 15 residues. Trimming cost V 7 bases and J 2 bases, with 18 bases left between them. Germline V gene data show CDR1 as SNHLY and CDR2 as FYNNEI. The CDR3 here is CASTGAQGLTYEQYF. In nucleotides, the CDR3 is TGTGCCAGCACCGGGGCGCAGGGCTTAACCTACGAGCAGTACTTC.

This clone was seen ten or more times. J is TRBJ2-1 and V is TRBV7-9, with unresolved D. This CDR3 contains 13 residues. Germline CDR1 reads SEHNR; CDR2 reads FQNEAQ (reference sequence). V was clipped by 2 bases and J by 6 bases, with 8 bases between them. Here the CDR3 reads CASSLYELNEQFF. As DNA, the CDR3 is TGTGCCAGCAGCTTATATGAGCTCAATGAGCAGTTCTTC.